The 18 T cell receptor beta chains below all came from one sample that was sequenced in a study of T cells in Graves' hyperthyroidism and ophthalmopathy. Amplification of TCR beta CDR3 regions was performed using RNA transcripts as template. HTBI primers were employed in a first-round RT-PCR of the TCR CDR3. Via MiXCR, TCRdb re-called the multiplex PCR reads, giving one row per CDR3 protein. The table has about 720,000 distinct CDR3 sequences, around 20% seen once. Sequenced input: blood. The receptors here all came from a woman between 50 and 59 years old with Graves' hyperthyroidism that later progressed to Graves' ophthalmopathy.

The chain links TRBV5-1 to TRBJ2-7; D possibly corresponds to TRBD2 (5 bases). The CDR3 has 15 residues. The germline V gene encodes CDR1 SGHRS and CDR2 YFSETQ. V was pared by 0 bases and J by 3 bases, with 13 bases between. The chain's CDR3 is CASSLASPGSYEQYF. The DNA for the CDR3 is TGCGCCAGCAGCTTGGCGTCTCCGGGGAGCTACGAGCAGTACTTC.

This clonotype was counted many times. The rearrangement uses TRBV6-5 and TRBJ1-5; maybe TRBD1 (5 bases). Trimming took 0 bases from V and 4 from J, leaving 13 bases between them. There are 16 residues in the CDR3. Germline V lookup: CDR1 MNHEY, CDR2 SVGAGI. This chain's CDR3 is CASSYSSRGVNQPQHF. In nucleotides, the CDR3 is TGTGCCAGCAGTTACTCGAGTAGAGGGGTGAATCAGCCCCAGCATTTT.

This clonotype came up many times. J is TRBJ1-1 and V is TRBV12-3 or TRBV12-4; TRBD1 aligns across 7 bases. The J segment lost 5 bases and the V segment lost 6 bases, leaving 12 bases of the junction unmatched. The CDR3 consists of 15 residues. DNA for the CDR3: TGTGCCAGCAGCCCCGACAGGGTGAGAAGGACTGAAGCTTTCTTT. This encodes CASSPDRVRRTEAFF.

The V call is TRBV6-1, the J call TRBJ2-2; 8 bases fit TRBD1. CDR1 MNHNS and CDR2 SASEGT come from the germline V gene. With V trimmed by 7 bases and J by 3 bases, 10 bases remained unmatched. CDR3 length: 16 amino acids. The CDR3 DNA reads TGTGCCAGCACCCCGGGACAGGAGCGACACACCGGGGAGCTGTTTTTT. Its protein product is CASTPGQERHTGELFF.

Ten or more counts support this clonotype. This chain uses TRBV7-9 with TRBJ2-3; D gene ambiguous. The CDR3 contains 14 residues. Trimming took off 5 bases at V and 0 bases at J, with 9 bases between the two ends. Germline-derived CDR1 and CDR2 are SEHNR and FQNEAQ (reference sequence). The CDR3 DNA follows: TGTGCCAGCAGCCGGACGGATAGCACAGATACGCAGTATTTT. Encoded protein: CASSRTDSTDTQYF.

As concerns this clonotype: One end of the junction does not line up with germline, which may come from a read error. The CDR3 spells CSAFSGGLDMQYF. The CDR3 coding sequence is TGCAGCGCTTTTAGCGGGGGGCTCGATATGCAGTATTTT. This sequence joins TRBV29-1 and TRBJ2-3; the match to TRBD2 covers 10 bases. Per germline, CDR1 SQVTM and CDR2 ANQGSEA. The CDR3 consists of 13 residues.

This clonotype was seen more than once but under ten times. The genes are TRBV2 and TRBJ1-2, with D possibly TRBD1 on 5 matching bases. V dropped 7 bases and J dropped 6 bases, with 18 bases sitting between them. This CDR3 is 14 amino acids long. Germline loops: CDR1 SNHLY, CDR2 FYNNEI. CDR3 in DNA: TGTGCCAGCATGGGGCAGGGAGGAATTAATGGCTACACCTTC. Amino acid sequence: CASMGQGGINGYTF.

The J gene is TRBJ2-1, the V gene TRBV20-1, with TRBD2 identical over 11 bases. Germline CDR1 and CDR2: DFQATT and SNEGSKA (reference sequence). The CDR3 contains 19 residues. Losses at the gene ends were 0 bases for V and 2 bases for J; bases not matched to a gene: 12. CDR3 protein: CSARDWASGGLYPYNEQFF. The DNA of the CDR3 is TGCAGTGCTAGAGATTGGGCTAGCGGGGGGCTCTACCCCTACAATGAGCAGTTCTTC.

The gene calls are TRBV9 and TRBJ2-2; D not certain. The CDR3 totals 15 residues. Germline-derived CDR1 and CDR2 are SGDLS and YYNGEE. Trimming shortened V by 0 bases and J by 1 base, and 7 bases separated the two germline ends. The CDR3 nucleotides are TGTGCCAGCAGCGTAGAGGGTTTGAACACCGGGGAGCTGTTTTTT. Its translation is CASSVEGLNTGELFF.

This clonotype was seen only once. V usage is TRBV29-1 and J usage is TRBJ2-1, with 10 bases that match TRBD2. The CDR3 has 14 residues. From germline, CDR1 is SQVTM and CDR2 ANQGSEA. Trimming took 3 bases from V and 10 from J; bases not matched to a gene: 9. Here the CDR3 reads CSVDRAGGPGEQFF. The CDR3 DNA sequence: TGCAGCGTTGATAGAGCGGGGGGGCCCGGGGAGCAGTTCTTC.

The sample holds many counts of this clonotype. CDR3 in DNA: TGCGCCAGCAGCGATGGGGGCGGGGGGCAACGCAATGAGCAGTTCTTC. As protein: CASSDGGGGQRNEQFF. This sequence joins TRBV5-1 and TRBJ2-1; 8 bases line up with TRBD2. Trimming removed 4 bases from V and 6 bases from J; junction bases left unmatched: 12. The germline gives CDR1 SGHRS, CDR2 YFSETQ. The CDR3 has 16 amino acids.

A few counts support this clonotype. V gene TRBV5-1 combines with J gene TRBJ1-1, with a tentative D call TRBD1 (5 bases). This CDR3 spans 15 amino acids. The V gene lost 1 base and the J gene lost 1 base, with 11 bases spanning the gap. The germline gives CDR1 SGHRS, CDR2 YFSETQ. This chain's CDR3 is CASSLNAGKNTEAFF. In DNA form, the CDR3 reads TGCGCCAGCAGCTTGAACGCAGGGAAGAACACTGAAGCTTTCTTT. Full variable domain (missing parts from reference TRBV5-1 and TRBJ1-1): KAGVTQTPRYLIKTRGQQVTLSCSPISGHRSVSWYQQTPGQGLQFLFEYFSETQRNKGNFPGRFSGRQFSNSRSEMNVSTLELGDSALYLCASSLNAGKNTEAFFGQGTRLTVV.

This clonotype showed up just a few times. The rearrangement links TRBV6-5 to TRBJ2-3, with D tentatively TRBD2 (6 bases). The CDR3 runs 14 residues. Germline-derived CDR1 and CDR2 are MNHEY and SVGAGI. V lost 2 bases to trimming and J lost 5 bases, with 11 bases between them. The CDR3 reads CASSYRGRRDTQYF. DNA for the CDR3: TGTGCCAGCAGTTACCGGGGGAGGCGAGATACGCAGTATTTT.

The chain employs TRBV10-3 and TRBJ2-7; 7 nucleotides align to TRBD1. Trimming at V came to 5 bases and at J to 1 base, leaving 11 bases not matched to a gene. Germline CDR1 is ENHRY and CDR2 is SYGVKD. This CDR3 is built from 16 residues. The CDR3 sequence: CAISQGVGGPSYEQYF. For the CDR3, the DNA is TGTGCCATCAGTCAGGGGGTAGGCGGACCTTCCTACGAGCAGTACTTC.

The CDR3 DNA reads as TGTGCCAGTAAAACAGTACTGAACACTGAAGCTTTCTTT. This codes for CASKTVLNTEAFF. The V and J genes are TRBV19 and TRBJ1-1, with D unclear. The CDR3 is 13 amino acids. Trimming left V 7 bases short and J 0 bases short, with 9 bases between. The V gene's germline CDR1 is LNHDA and CDR2 SQIVND (reference sequence).

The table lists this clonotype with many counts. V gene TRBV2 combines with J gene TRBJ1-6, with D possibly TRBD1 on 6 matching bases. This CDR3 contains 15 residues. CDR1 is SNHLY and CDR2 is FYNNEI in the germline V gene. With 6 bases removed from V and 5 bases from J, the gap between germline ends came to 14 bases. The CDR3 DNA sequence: TGTGCCAGCAGAGCTAAGACAGGAAATAATTCACCCCTCCACTTT. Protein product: CASRAKTGNNSPLHF.

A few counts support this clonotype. In DNA form, the CDR3 reads TGTGCCAGCAGCGCCAGCGAGGATGCCGATTTAGGCACTGAAGCTTTCTTT. This sequence encodes CASSASEDADLGTEAFF. The chain combines TRBV12-3 or TRBV12-4 with TRBJ1-1, with no clear D. The CDR3 has 17 residues. Trimming removed 6 bases from V and 4 bases from J, with 24 bases in between.

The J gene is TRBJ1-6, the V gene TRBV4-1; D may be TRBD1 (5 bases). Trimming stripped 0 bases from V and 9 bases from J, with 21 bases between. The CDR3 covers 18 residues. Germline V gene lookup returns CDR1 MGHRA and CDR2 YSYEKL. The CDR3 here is CASSQDGNLLGEGSPLHF. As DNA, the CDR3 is TGCGCCAGCAGCCAAGATGGGAACTTATTAGGGGAAGGTTCACCCCTCCACTTT.